The clone carrying this T cell receptor beta chain was seen a handful of times. The V segment lost 2 bases and the J segment 0 bases; nucleotides outside the gene matches: 7. CDR3 length: 16 amino acids. Germline V gives CDR1 DFQATT, CDR2 SNEGSKA (reference sequence). The source of the sample is a study of blood T cells in healthy people across ages. With a J-beta primer mix and a sample-barcoded 5' primer, a second PCR ran 7 to 11 cycles. TCRdb passed the 5' RACE reads through MiXCR, listing each CDR3 protein once. Found here are 550,000 to 750,000 distinct CDR3 sequences, more than 20% of them singletons; the top ten hold under 4%.

The rearrangement joins TRBV20-1 to TRBJ2-1; 7 bases line up with TRBD1. This clonotype was obtained from a man aged 65-85 years in good health. Sequenced sample: blood. CDR3 loop: CSARSRRGPSYNEQFF. The CDR3 region has the DNA TGCAGTGCTAGATCCCGTAGGGGGCCCTCCTACAATGAGCAGTTCTTC.